Here is one TCR beta chain with its context. Its antigen is unknown. This entry comes from a study of PD-1 blockade in classical Hodgkin lymphoma. The protocol was immunoSEQ multiplex PCR, while the TCRdb copy is restricted to in-frame clones and leaves out a portion. Of around 16,000 clones detected, about 86% appear once; the ten largest clones hold about 0.82%. Study findings and constraints: Newly diagnosed patients had baseline TCR diversity that was reportedly lower than that of healthy donors. Sources of repertoire differences remain undefined, possibly disease activity or prior therapy.

The CDR3 contains 15 residues. Germline V gives CDR1 SGHTA, CDR2 FQGNSA. V lost 6 bases and J lost 2, with 17 bases in between. Stated time point: newly diagnosed, previously untreated cHL patient sample. Magnetic negative selection purified CD4+ T cells from thawed PBMCs. Untreated, newly diagnosed classical Hodgkin lymphoma PBMCs served for comparison. This chain uses TRBV7-2 with TRBJ2-7; D is ambiguous. The sequencing input was CD4+ T cells from blood. The TCR sequence derives from a human donor with classical Hodgkin lymphoma. CDR3 loop: CASSPSGLRPYEQYF. The CDR3 nucleotides are TGTGCCAGCAGTCCAAGTGGGTTAAGGCCCTACGAGCAGTACTTC.